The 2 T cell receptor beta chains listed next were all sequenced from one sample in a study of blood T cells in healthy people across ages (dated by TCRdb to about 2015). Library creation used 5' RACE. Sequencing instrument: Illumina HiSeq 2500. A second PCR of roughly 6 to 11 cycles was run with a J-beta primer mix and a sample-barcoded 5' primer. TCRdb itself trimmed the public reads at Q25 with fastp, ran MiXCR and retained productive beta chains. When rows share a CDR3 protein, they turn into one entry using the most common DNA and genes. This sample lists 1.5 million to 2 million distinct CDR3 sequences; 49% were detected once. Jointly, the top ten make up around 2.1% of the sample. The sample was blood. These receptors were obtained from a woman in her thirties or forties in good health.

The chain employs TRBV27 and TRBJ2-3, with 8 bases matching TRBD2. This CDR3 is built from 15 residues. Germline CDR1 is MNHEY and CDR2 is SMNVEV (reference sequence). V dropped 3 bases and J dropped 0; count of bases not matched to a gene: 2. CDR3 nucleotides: TGTGCCAGCAGTTTCCGGGAGGGTAGCACAGATACGCAGTATTTT. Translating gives CASSFREGSTDTQYF.

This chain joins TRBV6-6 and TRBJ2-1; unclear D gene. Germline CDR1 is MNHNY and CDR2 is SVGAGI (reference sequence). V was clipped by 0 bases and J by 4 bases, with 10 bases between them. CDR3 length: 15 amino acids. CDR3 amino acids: CASSYSAGRYNEQFF. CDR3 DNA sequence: TGTGCCAGCAGTTACTCGGCCGGACGGTACAATGAGCAGTTCTTC.